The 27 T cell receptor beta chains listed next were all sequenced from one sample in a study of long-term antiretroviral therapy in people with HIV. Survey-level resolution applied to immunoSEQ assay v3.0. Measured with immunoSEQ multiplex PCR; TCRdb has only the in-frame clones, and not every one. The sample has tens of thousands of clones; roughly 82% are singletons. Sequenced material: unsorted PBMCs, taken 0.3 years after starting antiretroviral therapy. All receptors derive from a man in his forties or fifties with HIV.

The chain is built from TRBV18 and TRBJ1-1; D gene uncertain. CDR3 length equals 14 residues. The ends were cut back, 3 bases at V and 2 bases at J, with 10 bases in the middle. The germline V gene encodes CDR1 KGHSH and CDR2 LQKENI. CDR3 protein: CASSPRPDNTEAFF. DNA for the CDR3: TGTGCCAGCTCACCTAGACCCGATAACACTGAAGCTTTCTTT.

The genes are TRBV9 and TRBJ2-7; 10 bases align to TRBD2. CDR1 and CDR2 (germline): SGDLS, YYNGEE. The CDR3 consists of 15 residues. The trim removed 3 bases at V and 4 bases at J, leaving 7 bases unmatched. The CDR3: CASSAGTSVMYEQYF. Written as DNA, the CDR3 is TGTGCCAGCAGCGCCGGGACTAGCGTGATGTACGAGCAGTACTTC.

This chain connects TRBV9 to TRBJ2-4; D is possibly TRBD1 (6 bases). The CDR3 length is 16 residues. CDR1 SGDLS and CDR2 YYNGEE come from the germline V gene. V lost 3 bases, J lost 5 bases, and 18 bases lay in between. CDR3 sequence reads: CASSGEAGQNENIQYF. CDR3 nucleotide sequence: TGTGCCAGCAGCGGAGAGGCCGGACAGAACGAAAACATTCAGTACTTC.

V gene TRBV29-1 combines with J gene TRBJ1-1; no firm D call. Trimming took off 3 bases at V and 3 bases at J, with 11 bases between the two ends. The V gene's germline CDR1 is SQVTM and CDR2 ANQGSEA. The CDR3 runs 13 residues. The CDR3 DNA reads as TGCAGCGTTGATGTGGCAGAGTACACTGAAGCTTTCTTT. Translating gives CSVDVAEYTEAFF.

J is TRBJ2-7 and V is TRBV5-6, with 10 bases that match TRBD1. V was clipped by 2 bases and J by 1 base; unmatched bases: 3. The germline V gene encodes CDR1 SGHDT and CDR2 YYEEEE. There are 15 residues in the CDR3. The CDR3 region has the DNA TGTGCCAGCAGCTTCCGGGACAGGGGATCCTACGAGCAGTACTTC. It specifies CASSFRDRGSYEQYF. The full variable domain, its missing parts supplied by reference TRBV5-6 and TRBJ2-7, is DAGVTQSPTHLIKTRGQQVTLRCSPKSGHDTVSWYQQALGQGPQFIFQYYEEEERQRGNFPDRFSGHQFPNYSSELNVNALLLGDSALYLCASSFRDRGSYEQYFGPGTRLTVT.

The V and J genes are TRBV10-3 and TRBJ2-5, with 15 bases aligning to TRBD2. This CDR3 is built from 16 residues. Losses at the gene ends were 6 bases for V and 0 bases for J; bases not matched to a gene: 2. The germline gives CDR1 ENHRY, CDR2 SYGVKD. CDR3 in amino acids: CAISRTSGGDQETQYF. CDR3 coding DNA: TGTGCCATCAGCCGGACTAGCGGGGGGGACCAAGAGACCCAGTACTTC.

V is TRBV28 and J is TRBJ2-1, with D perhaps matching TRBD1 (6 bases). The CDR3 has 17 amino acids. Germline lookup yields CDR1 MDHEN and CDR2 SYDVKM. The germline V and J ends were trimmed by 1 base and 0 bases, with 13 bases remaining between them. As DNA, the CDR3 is TGTGCCAGCAGTTTATTCAGAACAGGGAGCTCCTACAATGAGCAGTTCTTC. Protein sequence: CASSLFRTGSSYNEQFF.

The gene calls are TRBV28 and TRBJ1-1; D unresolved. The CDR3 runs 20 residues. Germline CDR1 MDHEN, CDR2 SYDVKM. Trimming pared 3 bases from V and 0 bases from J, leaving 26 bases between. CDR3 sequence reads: CASSFFGGWWSGRMNTEAFF. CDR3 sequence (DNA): TGTGCCAGCAGTTTTTTCGGCGGGTGGTGGTCCGGGAGGATGAACACTGAAGCTTTCTTT.

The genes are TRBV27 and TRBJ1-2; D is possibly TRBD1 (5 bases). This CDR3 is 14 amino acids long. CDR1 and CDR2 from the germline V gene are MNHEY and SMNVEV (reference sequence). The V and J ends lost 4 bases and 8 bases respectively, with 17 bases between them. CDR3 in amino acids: CASSSYGGASGYTF. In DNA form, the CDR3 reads TGTGCCAGCAGTTCATATGGAGGGGCGAGCGGCTACACCTTC.

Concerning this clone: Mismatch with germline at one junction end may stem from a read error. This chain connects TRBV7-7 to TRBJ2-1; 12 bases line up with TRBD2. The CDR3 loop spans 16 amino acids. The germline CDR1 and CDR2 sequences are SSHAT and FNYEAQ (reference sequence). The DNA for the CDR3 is TGTGCTAGCAGCTTAGGCCTAGCGGGAGGGGACAATGAGCAGTTCTTC. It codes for CASSLGLAGGDNEQFF.

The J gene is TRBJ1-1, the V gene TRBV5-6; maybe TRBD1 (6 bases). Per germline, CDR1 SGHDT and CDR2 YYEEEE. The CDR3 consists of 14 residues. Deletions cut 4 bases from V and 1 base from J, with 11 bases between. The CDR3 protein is CASSAGARNTEAFF. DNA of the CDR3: TGTGCCAGCAGCGCAGGGGCCCGGAACACTGAAGCTTTCTTT.

The DNA for the CDR3 is TGTGCCAGCAGCCTAATCGACAGGGTAACCGGGGAGCTGTTTTTT. It encodes CASSLIDRVTGELFF. V is TRBV5-4 and J is TRBJ2-2; 7 bases map to TRBD1. Germline V gene sequence: CDR1 SGHNT, CDR2 YYREEE (reference sequence). The CDR3 is made up of 15 amino acids. The V and J ends lost 4 bases and 5 bases, in that order; junction bases with no gene match: 8.

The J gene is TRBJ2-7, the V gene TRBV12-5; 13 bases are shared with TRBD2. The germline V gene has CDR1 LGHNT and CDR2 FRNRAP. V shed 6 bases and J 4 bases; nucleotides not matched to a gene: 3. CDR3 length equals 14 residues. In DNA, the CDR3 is TGTGCTAGTGGGGGACTAGCGGGGAGATACGAGCAGTACTTC. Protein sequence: CASGGLAGRYEQYF.

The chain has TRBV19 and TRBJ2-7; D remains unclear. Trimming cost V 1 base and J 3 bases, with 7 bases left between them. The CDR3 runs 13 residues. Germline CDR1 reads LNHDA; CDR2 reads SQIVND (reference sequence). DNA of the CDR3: TGTGCCAGTAGTATAGGGGCAGACTACGAGCAGTACTTC. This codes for CASSIGADYEQYF. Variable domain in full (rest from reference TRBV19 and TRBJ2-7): DGGITQSPKYLFRKEGQNVTLSCEQNLNHDAMYWYRQDPGQGLRLIYYSQIVNDFQKGDIAEGYSVSREKKESFPLTVTSAQKNPTAFYLCASSIGADYEQYFGPGTRLTVT.

As DNA, the CDR3 is TGTGCCAGCAGTTACGCGGGTCAGGGGATTTACAATGAGCAGTTCTTC. Its translation is CASSYAGQGIYNEQFF. This chain uses TRBV6-5 with TRBJ2-1, with D perhaps matching TRBD1 (6 bases). The CDR3 loop spans 16 amino acids. Germline assignment: CDR1 MNHEY and CDR2 SVGAGI. Between the trimmed V and J ends, which lost 2 bases and 4 bases, there was a span of 15 bases.

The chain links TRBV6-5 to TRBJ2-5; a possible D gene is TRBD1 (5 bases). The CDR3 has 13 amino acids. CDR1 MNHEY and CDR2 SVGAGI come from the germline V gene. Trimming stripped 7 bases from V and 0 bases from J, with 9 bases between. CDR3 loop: CASTQGYQETQYF. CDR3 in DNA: TGTGCCAGCACCCAGGGATACCAAGAGACCCAGTACTTC.

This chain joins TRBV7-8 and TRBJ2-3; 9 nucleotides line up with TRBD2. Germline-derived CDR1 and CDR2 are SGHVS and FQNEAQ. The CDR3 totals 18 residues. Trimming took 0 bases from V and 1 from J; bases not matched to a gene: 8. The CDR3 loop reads CASSLALSSGGRTDTQYF. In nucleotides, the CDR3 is TGTGCCAGCAGCTTAGCGCTCTCCAGCGGGGGGCGCACAGATACGCAGTATTTT.

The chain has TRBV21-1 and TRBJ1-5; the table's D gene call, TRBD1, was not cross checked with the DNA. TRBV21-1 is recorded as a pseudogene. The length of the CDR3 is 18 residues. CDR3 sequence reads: CASSIRAKGLYSNQPQHF. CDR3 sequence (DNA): TGTGCCAGCAGCATTCGGGCCAAGGGGCTTTATAGCAATCAGCCCCAGCATTTT.

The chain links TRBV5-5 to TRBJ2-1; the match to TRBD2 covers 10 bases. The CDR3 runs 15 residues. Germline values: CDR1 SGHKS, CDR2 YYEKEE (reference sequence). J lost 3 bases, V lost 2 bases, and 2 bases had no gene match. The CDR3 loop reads CASSFGLAVYNEQFF. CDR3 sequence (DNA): TGTGCCAGCAGCTTCGGACTAGCGGTCTACAATGAGCAGTTCTTC.

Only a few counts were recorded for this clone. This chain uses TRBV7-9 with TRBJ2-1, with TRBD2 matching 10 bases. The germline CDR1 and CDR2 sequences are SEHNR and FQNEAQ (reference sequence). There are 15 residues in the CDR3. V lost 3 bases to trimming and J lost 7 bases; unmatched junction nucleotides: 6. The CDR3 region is CASSFGTSVGNEQFF. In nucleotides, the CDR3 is TGTGCCAGCAGCTTCGGGACTAGCGTAGGGAATGAGCAGTTCTTC.

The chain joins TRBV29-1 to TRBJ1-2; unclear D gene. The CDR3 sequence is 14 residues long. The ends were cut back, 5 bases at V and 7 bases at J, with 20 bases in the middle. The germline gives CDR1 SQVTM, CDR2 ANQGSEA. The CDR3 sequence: CSVSLVGLGGGYTF. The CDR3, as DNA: TGCAGCGTTTCACTTGTGGGCCTCGGAGGTGGCTACACCTTC.

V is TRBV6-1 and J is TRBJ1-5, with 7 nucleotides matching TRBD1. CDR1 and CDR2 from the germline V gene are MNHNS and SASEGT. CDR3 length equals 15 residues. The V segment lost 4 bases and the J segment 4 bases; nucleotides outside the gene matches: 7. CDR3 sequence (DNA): TGTGCCAGCAGTGGACAGGGCGGTGGTAATCAGCCCCAGCATTTT. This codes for CASSGQGGGNQPQHF.

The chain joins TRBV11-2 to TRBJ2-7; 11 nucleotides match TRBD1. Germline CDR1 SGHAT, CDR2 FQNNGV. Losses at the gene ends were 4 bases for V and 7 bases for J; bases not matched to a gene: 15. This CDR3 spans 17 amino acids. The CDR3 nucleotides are TGTGCCAGCAGCTCAAGGACAGGGGGCCCGTCGCGGGAAGAGCAGTACTTC. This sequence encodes CASSSRTGGPSREEQYF.

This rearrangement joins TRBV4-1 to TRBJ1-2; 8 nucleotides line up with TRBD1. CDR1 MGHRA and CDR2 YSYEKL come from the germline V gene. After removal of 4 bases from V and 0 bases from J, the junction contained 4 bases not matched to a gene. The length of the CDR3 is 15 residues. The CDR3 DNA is TGCGCCAGCAGCCGAGGGACAGGAGCTAACTATGGCTACACCTTC. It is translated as CASSRGTGANYGYTF.

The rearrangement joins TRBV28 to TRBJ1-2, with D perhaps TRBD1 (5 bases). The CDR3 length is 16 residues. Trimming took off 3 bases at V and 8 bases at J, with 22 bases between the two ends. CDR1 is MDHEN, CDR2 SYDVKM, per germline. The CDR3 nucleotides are TGTGCCAGCAGTTTCATAACCGGGACCTCTATCGTGGGCTACACCTTC. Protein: CASSFITGTSIVGYTF.

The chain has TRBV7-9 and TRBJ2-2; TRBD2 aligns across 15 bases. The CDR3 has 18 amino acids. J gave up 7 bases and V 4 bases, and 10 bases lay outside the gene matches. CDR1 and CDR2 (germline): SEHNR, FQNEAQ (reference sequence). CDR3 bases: TGTGCCAGCAGCTCCCGGACTAGCGGGAGGGCTGGAGGCGGGGAGCTGTTTTTT. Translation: CASSSRTSGRAGGGELFF.

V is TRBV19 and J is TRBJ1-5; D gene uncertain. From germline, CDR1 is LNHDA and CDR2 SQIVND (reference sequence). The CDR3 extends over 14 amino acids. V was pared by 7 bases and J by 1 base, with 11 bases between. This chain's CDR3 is CASTPTGSNQPQHF. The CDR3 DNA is TGTGCCAGTACCCCAACCGGAAGCAATCAGCCCCAGCATTTT.